The rows below give T cell receptor beta chains drawn from one sample of a study of T-cell memory formation after mild COVID-19. TCRdb re-analysed the 5' RACE reads in MiXCR, keeping a single row per CDR3 protein. In the table there are around 220,000 distinct CDR3 sequences, about 15% of which are singletons. The sequenced material came from PBMCs or a T cell subset sorted from them (not recorded which). The receptors here all came from a man aged 18 to 29 who had mild COVID-19 (a few samples of this study predate the infection). Cell type and time point are not known. The CDR3 runs from the conserved cysteine through the conserved F or W.

TRBJ1-1 TRBV30 CAWNPNVGDTEAFF
TRBJ2-3 TRBV7-3 CASSPLTGVSSTDTQYF
TRBJ2-5 TRBV5-6 CASSLLASQTQYF
TRBJ1-4 TRBV5-8 CASSLGSAGLNEKLFF
TRBJ1-6 TRBV7-6 CASSLGGKGSPLHF
TRBJ2-1 TRBV5-1 CASSPATGTTYNEQFF
TRBJ2-1 TRBV7-2 CASSVSGGIDEQFF
TRBJ1-6 TRBV20-1 CSAGGTRVSPLHF
TRBJ2-2 TRBV7-2 CASSLTQDTGELFF
TRBJ1-6 TRBV15 CATSRVTASPLHF
TRBJ2-5 TRBV2 CASSDGQGAVGETQYF
TRBJ2-2 TRBV6-2/TRBV6-3 CASSKFGASNTGELFF
TRBJ2-2 TRBV5-6 CASSFRGELFF
TRBJ2-7 TRBV3-1 CASSQELAGRSYF
TRBJ2-3 TRBV28 CASSVLGGGSLSTDTQYF
TRBJ1-2 TRBV4-3 CASSRREGTGYTF
TRBJ2-1 TRBV6-5 CASTWMEGDNEQFF
TRBJ2-3 TRBV9 CASSVSSGSTDTQYF
TRBJ2-5 TRBV5-4 CASSLTGMKTQYF
TRBJ2-7 TRBV7-3 CASSRDRGSYEQYF
TRBJ1-5 TRBV7-9 CASRSGAGDNQPQHF
TRBJ2-3 TRBV7-2 CASSPYTDTQYF
TRBJ2-5 TRBV7-6 CASSRLAVPGVPQYF
TRBJ2-6 TRBV6-5 CASRSSGRTSGANVLTF